Shown below are 16 T cell receptor beta chains from a single sample sequenced in a study of T-cell memory formation after mild COVID-19. A single record per CDR3 protein comes from TCRdb applying MiXCR to the 5' RACE reads. The sample lists under 350,000 distinct CDR3 sequences, under 20% occurring once. The source material was PBMCs or a T cell subset sorted from them (not recorded which). All receptors come from a man aged 18 to 35 who had mild COVID-19 (a few samples of this study predate the infection). Cell type and time point are not known.

This clonotype was seen many times. V is TRBV5-1 and J is TRBJ2-1; TRBD1 matches 11 bases. Germline V gene sequence: CDR1 SGHRS, CDR2 YFSETQ. The CDR3 spans 15 residues. The V gene end was trimmed by 4 bases and the J gene end by 2 bases; junction bases not matched to a gene: 2. The CDR3 DNA follows: TGCGCCAGCAGCGGGACAGGGGGGACCTACAATGAGCAGTTCTTC. Protein: CASSGTGGTYNEQFF.

The V gene is TRBV7-6, the J gene TRBJ2-7, with D maybe TRBD2 (5 bases). Trimming left V 5 bases short and J 5 bases short, with 13 bases between. The germline V gene has CDR1 SGHVS and CDR2 FNYEAQ. The CDR3 sequence is 13 residues long. The CDR3 protein is CASSPLGGDEQYF. CDR3 sequence (DNA): TGTGCCAGCAGCCCCCTCGGAGGTGACGAGCAGTACTTC.

This clonotype appeared a few times. The chain couples TRBV5-1 to TRBJ2-3, with 11 bases that match TRBD2. Trimming cost V 2 bases and J 2 bases; bases outside gene matches: 4. Looked up from germline, CDR1 is SGHRS and CDR2 is YFSETQ. CDR3 length equals 16 residues. Here the CDR3 DNA reads TGCGCCAGCAGCTTTGGGACTAGCGGCTACACAGATACGCAGTATTTT. It encodes CASSFGTSGYTDTQYF.

CDR3 sequence reads: CASRTDPSTDTQYF. CDR3 nucleotides: TGCGCCAGTCGGACGGACCCTAGCACAGATACGCAGTATTTT. The genes are TRBV5-1 and TRBJ2-3; D remains ambiguous. The CDR3 is 14 residues long. Trimming pared 8 bases from V and 0 bases from J, leaving 13 bases between. From germline, CDR1 is SGHRS and CDR2 YFSETQ.

The rearrangement uses TRBV20-1 and TRBJ2-3; possibly TRBD1 or TRBD2 for D (5 bases each). Germline V gene data show CDR1 as DFQATT and CDR2 as SNEGSKA (reference sequence). V lost 0 bases and J lost 2, with 12 bases in between. This CDR3 contains 15 residues. The DNA for the CDR3 is TGCAGTGCTAGAGATCAGAGGGGCTACACAGATACGCAGTATTTT. Amino acid sequence: CSARDQRGYTDTQYF.

The chain has TRBV5-1 and TRBJ2-5, with D possibly TRBD1 on 6 matching bases. Germline lookup yields CDR1 SGHRS and CDR2 YFSETQ. CDR3 length: 16 amino acids. V lost 4 bases and J 1 base, leaving 17 bases between the germline ends. CDR3 sequence: CASSLPTGGLQETQYF. CDR3 bases: TGCGCCAGCAGCCTCCCGACAGGTGGACTCCAAGAGACCCAGTACTTC.

The chain joins TRBV7-8 to TRBJ2-1, with D perhaps TRBD2 (5 bases). The CDR3 runs 15 residues. The germline gives CDR1 SGHVS, CDR2 FQNEAQ. Trimming left V 5 bases short and J 6 bases short, with 17 bases between. The CDR3 DNA is TGTGCCAGCAGCCCCCGGGAAACGCCTACCAATGAGCAGTTCTTC. Translation gives CASSPRETPTNEQFF.

The rearrangement links TRBV5-1 to TRBJ1-6; 8 bases map to TRBD1. The CDR3 sequence is 17 residues long. The germline CDR1 and CDR2 sequences are SGHRS and YFSETQ. After removal of 1 base from V and 5 bases from J, the junction contained 8 bases not matched to a gene. As DNA, the CDR3 is TGCGCCAGCAGCTTGCTTCCGACAGGGGTGGATAATTCACCCCTCCACTTT. Translating it yields CASSLLPTGVDNSPLHF.

This clonotype was counted only a few times. The chain uses TRBV10-3 and TRBJ2-2, with TRBD1 identical over 10 bases. V was clipped by 2 bases and J by 6 bases; unmatched bases: 3. CDR1 and CDR2 from the germline V gene are ENHRY and SYGVKD. This CDR3 is 15 amino acids long. The CDR3, as DNA: TGTGCCATCAGTGAGGACAGGGGGCTCCCCGGGGAGCTGTTTTTT. Its protein is CAISEDRGLPGELFF.

This clonotype was seen many times. V gene TRBV19 combines with J gene TRBJ1-2; D gene uncertain. The germline V gene has CDR1 LNHDA and CDR2 SQIVND (reference sequence). The germline V and J ends were trimmed by 3 bases and 5 bases, with 13 bases remaining between them. This CDR3 is built from 14 residues. CDR3 DNA: TGTGCCAGTAGTATCGATTGGGCAGAATATGGCTACACCTTC. Its protein is CASSIDWAEYGYTF.

This clonotype appeared a few times. The chain employs TRBV6-5 and TRBJ2-7; D gene unclear. The V end was cut by 6 bases, the J end by 0 bases, with 12 bases between. The CDR3 covers 14 residues. CDR1 is MNHEY, CDR2 SVGAGI, per germline. The CDR3 here is CASSNGQSSYEQYF. The CDR3 DNA reads TGTGCCAGCAGCAATGGGCAGAGCTCCTACGAGCAGTACTTC.

The chain combines TRBV30 with TRBJ1-3, with TRBD1 as a possible D gene (5 bases). This CDR3 has 15 amino acids. Trimming removed 5 bases from V and 0 bases from J, with 14 bases in between. CDR1 is GTSNPN and CDR2 is SVGIG in the germline V gene (reference sequence). The DNA for the CDR3 is TGTGCCTGGCGAGGCGGGACGAGCTCTGGAAACACCATATATTTT. Translation: CAWRGGTSSGNTIYF. Based on the CDR3 plus reference TRBV30 and TRBJ1-3, the full variable domain is SQTIHQWPATLVQPVGSPLSLECTVEGTSNPNLYWYRQAAGRGLQLLFYSVGIGQISSEVPQNLSASRPQDRQFILSSKKLLLSDSGFYLCAWRGGTSSGNTIYFGEGSWLTVV.

This clonotype was picked up a small number of times. This sequence joins TRBV12-3 or TRBV12-4 and TRBJ2-1, with 14 bases identical to TRBD2. The CDR3 loop spans 16 amino acids. With 6 bases clipped from V and 7 bases from J, the junction kept 8 bases outside the gene matches. The CDR3 is CASSPTSGGARNEQFF. CDR3 coding DNA: TGTGCCAGCAGCCCGACTAGCGGGGGGGCGAGAAATGAGCAGTTCTTC.

The V and J genes are TRBV12-3 or TRBV12-4 and TRBJ1-2; D gene ambiguous. Trimming took 6 bases from V and 2 from J, leaving 10 bases between them. The CDR3 is 13 amino acids. CDR3 bases: TGTGCCAGCAGCGCTCACCTAAACTATGGCTACACCTTC. Protein sequence: CASSAHLNYGYTF.

This clonotype was observed at least ten times. The CDR3 nucleotides are TGTGCCAGCAGCTCGCAGGCGCTGGGGGGAGATACGCAGTATTTT. This gives the protein CASSSQALGGDTQYF. This rearrangement joins TRBV7-8 to TRBJ2-3; D possibly corresponds to TRBD2 (6 bases). Germline V lookup: CDR1 SGHVS, CDR2 FQNEAQ. Between the trimmed V and J ends, which lost 4 bases and 5 bases, there was a span of 16 bases. The CDR3 has 15 residues.

This clonotype turned up a few times. The V call is TRBV14, the J call TRBJ2-1; 7 nucleotides line up with TRBD2. Germline V gene sequence: CDR1 SGHDN, CDR2 FVKESK. The CDR3 totals 16 residues. V lost 4 bases, J lost 0 bases, and 6 bases stayed unmatched. DNA for the CDR3: TGTGCCAGCAGCCCCCTGGGGGGGAGCTCCTACAATGAGCAGTTCTTC. It is translated as CASSPLGGSSYNEQFF.